The 30 T cell receptor beta chains below all came from one sample that was sequenced in a study of graft-versus-host responses after intestinal transplantation. Antigens for these TCRs are unknown. Produced via immunoSEQ multiplex PCR; TCRdb's table is partial and in-frame only. The table has roughly 92,000 clones, 88% seen once. Sequencing was performed on unstimulated CD4+ T cells sorted from spleen or lymph node cells, taken before transplant. These receptor sequences come from a human donor who was the organ donor for an intestinal transplant.

V gene TRBV6-6 combines with J gene TRBJ2-7, with D possibly matching TRBD2 (6 bases). V lost 6 bases, J lost 0 bases, and 9 bases lay in between. From germline, CDR1 is MNHNY and CDR2 SVGAGI (reference sequence). The CDR3 runs to 13 residues. CDR3 loop: CASRGRSSYEQYF. The CDR3 DNA sequence: TGTGCCAGCAGGGGGAGGAGCTCCTACGAGCAGTACTTC.

The chain couples TRBV2 to TRBJ2-1; 8 nucleotides agree with TRBD2. V lost 8 bases and J lost 1; bases outside the gene matches: 4. The length of the CDR3 is 14 residues. CDR1 and CDR2 (germline): SNHLY, FYNNEI. The CDR3 sequence is CASSGGSSYNEQFF. Here the CDR3 DNA reads TGTGCCAGCTCGGGGGGGTCATCCTACAATGAGCAGTTCTTC.

The chain links TRBV30 to TRBJ1-2; D is uncertain. The ends were cut back, 5 bases at V and 14 bases at J, with 18 bases in the middle. There are 11 residues in the CDR3. Per the germline V gene, CDR1 is GTSNPN and CDR2 is SVGIG (reference sequence). DNA of the CDR3: TGTGCCTGGGGGCGAGGAGGGTCCGTTACCTTC. It yields the protein CAWGRGGSVTF.

This clone has just one count. The chain joins TRBV27 to TRBJ1-4; 11 bases align to TRBD1. The CDR3 loop spans 16 amino acids. V was pared by 6 bases and J by 8 bases, with 11 bases of the junction left unmatched. Germline V gives CDR1 MNHEY, CDR2 SMNVEV (reference sequence). CDR3 in amino acids: CASRPVGQGAREKLFF. CDR3 nucleotides: TGTGCCAGCAGACCCGTCGGACAGGGGGCCCGAGAAAAACTGTTTTTT.

This clone was observed a handful of times. This rearrangement joins TRBV6-5 to TRBJ1-2, with 7 bases matching TRBD1. This CDR3 is 13 amino acids long. From germline, CDR1 is MNHEY and CDR2 SVGAGI. Trimming cost V 4 bases and J 5 bases; bases outside gene matches: 4. The CDR3 is CASSSGQMYGYTF. CDR3 in DNA: TGTGCCAGCAGTTCGGGACAGATGTATGGCTACACCTTC.

The chain is built from TRBV7-2 and TRBJ1-2, with D unresolved. The CDR3 covers 14 residues. The germline V gene encodes CDR1 SGHTA and CDR2 FQGNSA. V was cut by 1 base and J by 2 bases, with 8 bases left in between. The CDR3 region has the DNA TGTGCCAGCAGCTTAGAGCGCGGGAACTATGGCTACACCTTC. Its translation is CASSLERGNYGYTF.

V is TRBV28 and J is TRBJ1-1; D unresolved. Trimming took 5 bases from V and 5 from J, leaving 9 bases between them. The CDR3 contains 12 residues. CDR1 is MDHEN and CDR2 is SYDVKM in the germline V gene. The CDR3 bases are TGTGCCAGCAGTCCCCAGGTGACTGAAGCTTTCTTT. Protein sequence: CASSPQVTEAFF.

The V call is TRBV4-3, the J call TRBJ2-1, with TRBD1 matching over 8 bases. Trimming took 0 bases from V and 9 from J; bases not matched to a gene: 10. The CDR3 has 16 residues. Per the germline V gene, CDR1 is LGHNA and CDR2 is YSLEER. The CDR3 loop reads CASSQDVRTGTSEQFF. Here the CDR3 DNA reads TGCGCCAGCAGCCAAGATGTGCGGACAGGGACTTCTGAGCAGTTCTTC.

This clone was recorded once. V usage is TRBV7-3 and J usage is TRBJ2-3, with TRBD2 as a possible D gene (5 bases). CDR3 length: 15 amino acids. V lost 5 bases, J lost 2 bases, and 14 bases lay in between. The germline V gene has CDR1 SGHTA and CDR2 FQGTGA. The CDR3 bases are TGTGCCAGCAGCCCTGCGGGCCTACTCACAGATACGCAGTATTTT. Translation: CASSPAGLLTDTQYF.

The genes are TRBV5-3 and TRBJ1-2; D is possibly TRBD1 (5 bases). TRBV5-3 is flagged as an ORF with uncertain function. The CDR3 runs 14 residues. Trimming removed 4 bases at V and 4 bases at J, with 14 bases between. The CDR3 loop is CARSVRGRSYGYTF. The CDR3 bases are TGTGCCAGAAGCGTCCGGGGGAGGAGCTATGGCTACACCTTC.

The chain has TRBV4-2 and TRBJ2-4; possible D gene TRBD2, 5 bases. V lost 0 bases and J lost 2, with 14 bases in between. This CDR3 contains 17 residues. Germline CDR1 and CDR2: LGHNA and YNFKEQ. The CDR3 protein is CASSQDGGSLSKNIQYF. The CDR3, as DNA: TGTGCCAGCAGCCAAGATGGCGGGTCCCTATCCAAAAACATTCAGTACTTC.

The V and J genes are TRBV7-6 and TRBJ1-5; D is ambiguous. V lost 5 bases and J 7 bases, leaving 12 bases between the germline ends. Germline assignment: CDR1 SGHVS and CDR2 FNYEAQ. The length of the CDR3 is 13 residues. The CDR3 bases are TGTGCCAGCAGCCTGACCCGGGAACAGCCCCAGCATTTT. It codes for CASSLTREQPQHF.

The CDR3 loop reads CASSLATRGRETQYF. CDR3 in DNA: TGTGCCAGCAGCTTGGCGACTAGGGGGCGTGAGACCCAGTACTTC. The V and J genes are TRBV5-4 and TRBJ2-5; maybe TRBD1 (7 bases). Germline CDR1 reads SGHNT; CDR2 reads YYREEE (reference sequence). There are 15 residues in the CDR3. V lost 0 bases, J lost 5 bases, and 14 bases lay in between. Full variable domain (outside the CDR3, taken from reference TRBV5-4 and TRBJ2-5): ETGVTQSPTHLIKTRGQQVTLRCSSQSGHNTVSWYQQALGQGPQFIFQYYREEENGRGNFPPRFSGLQFPNYSSELNVNALELDDSALYLCASSLATRGRETQYFGPGTRLLVL.

V and J are TRBV28 and TRBJ2-7, with D possibly matching TRBD2 (6 bases). There are 13 residues in the CDR3. In germline, CDR1 is MDHEN, CDR2 SYDVKM. V was cut by 7 bases and J by 2 bases, with 12 bases left in between. DNA for the CDR3: TGTGCCAGCAACTCCGCGGGAACCTACGAGCAGTACTTC. It is translated as CASNSAGTYEQYF.

This rearrangement joins TRBV21-1 to TRBJ1-5; the D call in the table, TRBD1, was not verified against the DNA. TRBV21-1 is reported as a pseudogene. The CDR3 spans 19 residues. The CDR3 nucleotides read TGTGCCAGCAGCCACCGGGACAGGGGGCGCTGGGATAGCAATCAGCCCCAGCATTTT. This encodes CASSHRDRGRWDSNQPQHF.

The chain couples TRBV11-3 to TRBJ2-5; D not certain. The CDR3 consists of 13 residues. V lost 3 bases, J lost 7 bases, and 12 bases lay in between. Germline V CDR1 and CDR2: SGHNT, YENEEA. In nucleotides, the CDR3 is TGTGCCAGCAGCTTGAGTTTTCCAGGGACCCAGTACTTC. Its translation: CASSLSFPGTQYF.

The chain recombines TRBV14 with TRBJ1-2; D perhaps matches TRBD1 (5 bases). Germline values: CDR1 SGHDN, CDR2 FVKESK. The CDR3 covers 16 residues. V gave up 1 base and J gave up 5 bases, with 17 bases separating them. The CDR3 DNA reads as TGTGCCAGCAGCCAAGGCATGCAGGGTCTCCGGTATGGCTACACCTTC. Translation: CASSQGMQGLRYGYTF.

This clone was observed a single time. At one boundary the junction diverges from the germline segment, which might be a read error. The chain links TRBV5-1 to TRBJ1-2; 7 bases match TRBD1. The CDR3 is made up of 14 amino acids. Germline loops: CDR1 SGHRS, CDR2 YFSETQ. CDR3 in DNA: TGCGCCAGCACCTTGGGCGTAGGGGGCAGCGGCTACACCTTC. It codes for CASTLGVGGSGYTF. The full variable domain, its missing parts supplied by reference TRBV5-1 and TRBJ1-2, is KAGVTQTPRYLIKTRGQQVTLSCSPISGHRSVSWYQQTPGQGLQFLFEYFSETQRNKGNFPGRFSGRQFSNSRSEMNVSTLELGDSALYLCASTLGVGGSGYTFGSGTRLTVV.

As DNA, the CDR3 is TGTGCCAGCAGCGTATCAGGGGACAGGGTTTACGAGCAGTACTTC. It codes for CASSVSGDRVYEQYF. The chain uses TRBV9 and TRBJ2-7; 9 bases agree with TRBD1. Trimming at V came to 1 base and at J to 4 bases, leaving 6 bases not matched to a gene. Germline V CDR1 and CDR2: SGDLS, YYNGEE. There are 15 residues in the CDR3.

This rearrangement joins TRBV25-1 to TRBJ2-5, with 8 nucleotides matching TRBD2. V lost 1 base to trimming and J lost 2 bases; unmatched junction nucleotides: 6. Germline V CDR1 and CDR2: MGHDK, SYGVNS. The CDR3 has 16 residues. The CDR3 coding sequence is TGTGCCAGCAGTGAATTTCGAACTAGCGGACAAGAGACCCAGTACTTC. Translating it yields CASSEFRTSGQETQYF.

This chain links TRBV4-1 with TRBJ1-6, with D maybe TRBD1 (6 bases). The CDR3 covers 16 residues. V lost 1 base to trimming and J lost 10 bases, with 17 bases between them. Germline V gene data show CDR1 as MGHRA and CDR2 as YSYEKL. The CDR3 coding sequence is TGCGCCAGCAGCCAAGGTCGGGGGGGGGCTTGGTCACCCCTCCACTTT. Its translation: CASSQGRGGAWSPLHF.

The V and J genes are TRBV19 and TRBJ1-6; 7 bases align to TRBD1. The V gene's germline CDR1 is LNHDA and CDR2 SQIVND (reference sequence). V shed 6 bases and J 3 bases; nucleotides not matched to a gene: 8. The CDR3 has 16 amino acids. The CDR3 spells CASSTQGTYYNSPLHF. DNA of the CDR3: TGTGCCAGTAGCACACAGGGGACCTACTATAATTCACCCCTCCACTTT.

This rearrangement joins TRBV6-5 to TRBJ1-2; the D is unclear. This CDR3 has 14 amino acids. CDR1 and CDR2 from the germline V gene are MNHEY and SVGAGI. V gave up 2 bases and J gave up 8 bases, with 15 bases separating them. The CDR3 loop reads CASSYNSPPWGYTF. In DNA, the CDR3 is TGTGCCAGCAGTTACAACTCCCCCCCTTGGGGCTACACCTTC.

This clone occurred once. The chain couples TRBV11-2 to TRBJ1-1, with D perhaps matching TRBD1 (5 bases). The ends were cut back, 4 bases at V and 5 bases at J, with 14 bases in the middle. The CDR3 covers 14 residues. Germline CDR1 reads SGHAT; CDR2 reads FQNNGV. CDR3 sequence reads: CASSWGGFGTEAFF. CDR3 DNA: TGTGCCAGCAGCTGGGGGGGATTCGGTACTGAAGCTTTCTTT.

The chain's CDR3 is CASTQDRVGISPLHF. CDR3 sequence (DNA): TGTGCCAGCACCCAGGACAGGGTGGGGATTTCACCCCTCCACTTT. This chain connects TRBV27 to TRBJ1-6; the match to TRBD1 covers 8 bases. Germline CDR1 is MNHEY and CDR2 is SMNVEV (reference sequence). The CDR3 is 15 amino acids. After removal of 7 bases from V and 9 bases from J, the junction contained 11 bases not matched to a gene.

The CDR3 loop is CASSFLAGALNTGELFF. The CDR3 coding sequence is TGTGCCAGCAGCTTTTTAGCGGGGGCTCTGAACACCGGGGAGCTGTTTTTT. The chain recombines TRBV7-3 with TRBJ2-2, with TRBD2 identical over 9 bases. The CDR3 length is 17 residues. V gave up 3 bases and J gave up 1 base; unmatched junction bases: 6. Germline CDR1 SGHTA, CDR2 FQGTGA. The variable domain in full, completed from reference TRBV7-3 and TRBJ2-2, reads GAGVSQTPSNKVTEKGKYVELRCDPISGHTALYWYRQSLGQGPEFLIYFQGTGAADDSGLPNDRFFAVRPEGSVSTLKIQRTERGDSAVYLCASSFLAGALNTGELFFGEGSRLTVL.

The chain is built from TRBV9 and TRBJ1-2, with 9 positions matching TRBD1. V lost 0 bases to trimming and J lost 5 bases; unmatched junction nucleotides: 5. The CDR3 extends over 15 amino acids. In germline, CDR1 is SGDLS, CDR2 YYNGEE. CDR3 protein: CASSVVGTGSYGYTF. CDR3 in DNA: TGTGCCAGCAGCGTAGTCGGGACAGGGTCTTATGGCTACACCTTC.

The chain combines TRBV27 with TRBJ2-5, with TRBD1 identical over 9 bases. The length of the CDR3 is 13 residues. Germline CDR1 reads MNHEY; CDR2 reads SMNVEV (reference sequence). J lost 4 bases, V lost 5 bases, and 2 bases had no gene match. As DNA, the CDR3 is TGTGCCAGCAGTGAGGACAGGGGAGAGACCCAGTACTTC. Its translation is CASSEDRGETQYF.

The rearrangement links TRBV11-2 to TRBJ2-1; D remains ambiguous. CDR3 length equals 12 residues. Per germline, CDR1 SGHAT and CDR2 FQNNGV. Trimming stripped 0 bases from V and 13 bases from J, with 10 bases between. The DNA for the CDR3 is TGTGCCAGCAGCTTAGATCTCCTAGGACAGTTCTTC. Protein: CASSLDLLGQFF.

This clone was counted once. CDR3 DNA: TGTGCCAGCAGCTCGAGGGGGGGTTACGAGCAGTACTTC. Translation: CASSSRGGYEQYF. The rearrangement joins TRBV11-2 to TRBJ2-7; D is possibly TRBD2 (7 bases). CDR3 length: 13 amino acids. Germline V gives CDR1 SGHAT, CDR2 FQNNGV. Trimming took 4 bases from V and 4 from J, leaving 11 bases between them.